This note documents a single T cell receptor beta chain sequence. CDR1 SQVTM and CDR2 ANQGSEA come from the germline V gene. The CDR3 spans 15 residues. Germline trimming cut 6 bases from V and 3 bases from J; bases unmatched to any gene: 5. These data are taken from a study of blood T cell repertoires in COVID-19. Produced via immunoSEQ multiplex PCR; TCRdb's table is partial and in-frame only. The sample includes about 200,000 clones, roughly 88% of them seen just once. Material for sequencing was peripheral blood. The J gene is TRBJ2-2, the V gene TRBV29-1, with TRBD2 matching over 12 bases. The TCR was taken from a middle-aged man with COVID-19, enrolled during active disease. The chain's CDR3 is CSVGRLAGDTGELFF. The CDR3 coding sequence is TGCAGCGTGGGCCGACTAGCGGGGGACACCGGGGAGCTGTTTTTT.